Listed below are T cell receptor beta chains from one sample, sequenced in a study of T cell repertoires in cytomegalovirus infection. These receptors' antigens are unknown. MiXCR, applied by TCRdb to the reads, yields one record per CDR3 protein. This table holds a few hundred thousand distinct CDR3 sequences, 25% to 35% found once. Sequenced material: cultured PBMCs, taken from culture after CMV antigen stimulation. These receptors were collected from a human donor in good health (CMV status not recorded). Some clones in this sample may be carry-over from other donors' samples. Each CDR3 is given with its conserved first and last residue. The order of the fields is D gene, clone size, V gene, J gene, CDR3 DNA, CDR3 protein. The D gene is left open where the match is weak. Rows give clone size only sometimes, using once, few, many, or a class for an expanded clone.

D: TRBD1; size: -; V: TRBV5-6; J: TRBJ1-1; DNA: TGTGCCAGCAGCCCGGGACCGACAGGGCTAACTGAAGCTTTCTTT; CDR3: CASSPGPTGLTEAFF
D: TRBD2; size: -; V: TRBV19; J: TRBJ2-5; DNA: TGTGCCAGTAGTATCGGGGGAGGGCCCGGTCAAGAGACCCAGTACTTC; CDR3: CASSIGGGPGQETQYF
D: TRBD2; size: -; V: TRBV12-3/TRBV12-4; J: TRBJ2-3; DNA: TGTGCCAGCAGTTTACGGGGGAGGGCCTCAGATACGCAGTATTTT; CDR3: CASSLRGRASDTQYF
D: TRBD2; size: -; V: TRBV7-2; J: TRBJ2-1; DNA: TGTGCCAGCAGCTTAGTTGCGGGAGGGAGCTCCTACAATGAGCAGTTCTTC; CDR3: CASSLVAGGSSYNEQFF
D: -; size: -; V: TRBV29-1; J: TRBJ1-2; DNA: TGCAGCGTGTCTTGGGGGGTTAGTGGCTACACCTTC; CDR3: CSVSWGVSGYTF
D: -; size: -; V: TRBV19; J: TRBJ1-2; DNA: TGTGCCAGTAGTTCTGCAGGGGAAGGGAACTATGGCTACACCTTC; CDR3: CASSSAGEGNYGYTF
D: TRBD1; size: -; V: TRBV6-2/TRBV6-3; J: TRBJ2-1; DNA: TGTGCCAGCATAGGGACAGGGGGATACAATGAGCAGTTCTTC; CDR3: CASIGTGGYNEQFF
D: -; size: few; V: TRBV28; J: TRBJ1-1; DNA: TGTGCCAGCAGTACCCCAGGGCCCGTGGGCACTGAAGCTTTCTTT; CDR3: CASSTPGPVGTEAFF
D: TRBD1; size: -; V: TRBV20-1; J: TRBJ2-7; DNA: TGCAGTGCTACCACAGGGGGCTACGAGCAGTACTTC; CDR3: CSATTGGYEQYF
D: TRBD2; size: few; V: TRBV7-9; J: TRBJ2-5; DNA: TGTGCCAGCAGACAGACTAGCGGGAGCCGACAAGAGACCCAGTACTTC; CDR3: CASRQTSGSRQETQYF
D: -; size: few; V: TRBV7-2; J: TRBJ2-3; DNA: TGTGCCAGCAGCTTATGGGCAGATACGCAGTATTTT; CDR3: CASSLWADTQYF
D: -; size: -; V: TRBV7-2; J: TRBJ1-5; DNA: TGTGCCAGCAGTTATTACGGGGATCAGCCCCAGCATTTT; CDR3: CASSYYGDQPQHF
D: TRBD2; size: -; V: TRBV7-8; J: TRBJ2-1; DNA: TGTGCCAGCAGCTATCTAGCGGGAGGGCCGCATGAGCAGTTCTTC; CDR3: CASSYLAGGPHEQFF
D: -; size: few; V: TRBV7-9; J: TRBJ2-5; DNA: TGTGCCAGCAGCTTAGGCAGGACATTGGCGTCCCAGTACTTC; CDR3: CASSLGRTLASQYF
D: -; size: few; V: TRBV9; J: TRBJ2-2; DNA: TGTGCCAGCAGCGTAGGGGCACAGAACACCGGGGAGCTGTTTTTT; CDR3: CASSVGAQNTGELFF
D: -; size: few; V: TRBV7-2; J: TRBJ2-5; DNA: TGTGCCAGCAGAGCAGAGGGCGATCAGGGCCGATACTTC; CDR3: CASRAEGDQGRYF
D: TRBD2; size: -; V: TRBV30; J: TRBJ2-5; DNA: TGTGCCTGGAGGGCAGGGACTAGCGCTCAAGAGACCCAGTACTTC; CDR3: CAWRAGTSAQETQYF
D: -; size: few; V: TRBV11-3; J: TRBJ1-2; DNA: TGTGCCAGCAGCTTGAGGACGGACTATGGCTACACCTTC; CDR3: CASSLRTDYGYTF
D: -; size: few; V: TRBV6-2/TRBV6-3; J: TRBJ1-1; DNA: TGTGCCAGCAGTTACTCTCTGGCAGCCACTGAAGCTTTCTTT; CDR3: CASSYSLAATEAFF
D: TRBD2; size: few; V: TRBV7-9; J: TRBJ2-1; DNA: TGTGCCAGCAGCTTAATTGAAGCGGGAGGCTACAATGAGCAGTTCTTC; CDR3: CASSLIEAGGYNEQFF
D: TRBD1; size: once; V: TRBV12-3/TRBV12-4; J: TRBJ1-2; DNA: TGTGCCAGCAGTCCCCAGGGGGCCACCACCCATGCTGGCTACACCTTC; CDR3: CASSPQGATTHAGYTF
D: -; size: few; V: TRBV7-2; J: TRBJ1-5; DNA: TGTGCCAGCAGTTCGATTCATCAGCCCCAGCATTTT; CDR3: CASSSIHQPQHF
D: TRBD1; size: few; V: TRBV10-3; J: TRBJ2-7; DNA: TGTGCCATCAGTGGAGGGACAGGGGATTACGAGCAGTACTTC; CDR3: CAISGGTGDYEQYF
D: TRBD1; size: many; V: TRBV7-8; J: TRBJ1-6; DNA: TGTGCCAGCAGCCCGACGGACAGGGTCCATAATTCACCCCTCCACTTT; CDR3: CASSPTDRVHNSPLHF
D: TRBD2; size: -; V: TRBV7-8; J: TRBJ2-7; DNA: TGTGCCAGCAGCTTAAGATGGGGGGGATCCTACGAGCAGTACTTC; CDR3: CASSLRWGGSYEQYF
D: -; size: -; V: TRBV7-2; J: TRBJ2-3; DNA: TGTGCCAGCAGCTTACAGGGTTTTCAGGCAGATACGCAGTATTTT; CDR3: CASSLQGFQADTQYF
D: -; size: -; V: TRBV28; J: TRBJ1-2; DNA: TGTGCCAGCACTATAGAGGGGATCGGCTACACCTTC; CDR3: CASTIEGIGYTF
D: -; size: -; V: TRBV7-2; J: TRBJ2-7; DNA: TGTGCCAGCAGCTTTGGCGTCTTAAGCTCCTACGAGCAGTACTTC; CDR3: CASSFGVLSSYEQYF
D: TRBD2; size: few; V: TRBV7-8; J: TRBJ2-1; DNA: TGTGCCAGCAGCCGTACTAGCGGAGGGCCCAATGAGCAGTTCTTC; CDR3: CASSRTSGGPNEQFF
D: TRBD1; size: -; V: TRBV19; J: TRBJ1-3; DNA: TGTGCCAGTAGTCCTGAGACAGGGAGAAACACCATATATTTT; CDR3: CASSPETGRNTIYF
D: -; size: many; V: TRBV7-2; J: TRBJ2-1; DNA: TGTGCCAGCAGCCCGGCTGGGTACGGGGAGCAGTTCTTC; CDR3: CASSPAGYGEQFF
D: TRBD1; size: -; V: TRBV12-3/TRBV12-4; J: TRBJ1-1; DNA: TGTGCCAGCAGACAGGGGTTGTTCACTGAAGCTTTCTTT; CDR3: CASRQGLFTEAFF
D: TRBD2; size: few; V: TRBV27; J: TRBJ2-1; DNA: TGTGCCAGCATTCGGACTAGCGGGAGGACGTACGGGTACAATGAGCAGTTCTTC; CDR3: CASIRTSGRTYGYNEQFF
D: -; size: few; V: TRBV7-8; J: TRBJ1-5; DNA: TGTGCCAGCAGCTTAGCGTTTGCCCGGAGGGGGGATCAGCCCCAGCATTTT; CDR3: CASSLAFARRGDQPQHF
D: -; size: -; V: TRBV29-1; J: TRBJ1-2; DNA: TGCAGCGTTGAAATGGGGATAGTCGATGGCTACACCTTC; CDR3: CSVEMGIVDGYTF
D: -; size: -; V: TRBV19; J: TRBJ1-1; DNA: TGTGCCAGTAGTATATGGGTGAACACTGAAGCTTTCTTT; CDR3: CASSIWVNTEAFF
D: -; size: -; V: TRBV28; J: TRBJ1-1; DNA: TGTGCCAGCAGTTCCTCACAAACCCCGGGACAAGGACCCATCTCTACTGAAGCTTTCTTT; CDR3: CASSSSQTPGQGPISTEAFF
D: -; size: few; V: TRBV7-2; J: TRBJ2-5; DNA: TGTGCCAGCAGCTTAAACATATTAGGATCGGAGACCCAGTACTTC; CDR3: CASSLNILGSETQYF
D: TRBD2; size: -; V: TRBV27; J: TRBJ2-5; DNA: TGTGCCAGCAGTTTATCGGGGAGGGGACTAGCGGCAAACCAAGAGACCCAGTACTTC; CDR3: CASSLSGRGLAANQETQYF
D: TRBD2; size: few; V: TRBV7-8; J: TRBJ2-1; DNA: TGTGCCAGCAGCCGCGGGACTAGCGGGAGGTTGGACAATGAGCAGTTCTTC; CDR3: CASSRGTSGRLDNEQFF
D: TRBD2; size: few; V: TRBV7-3; J: TRBJ2-1; DNA: TGTGCCAGCAGCCGCTGGGGGGGTGAGCAGTTCTTC; CDR3: CASSRWGGEQFF
D: -; size: -; V: TRBV6-2/TRBV6-3; J: TRBJ2-3; DNA: TGTGCCAGCAGTACGATAAGCGGTAGCACAGATACGCAGTATTTT; CDR3: CASSTISGSTDTQYF
D: TRBD1; size: -; V: TRBV5-1; J: TRBJ2-2; DNA: TGCGCCAGCCAGGGGGCGAACACCGGGGAGCTGTTTTTT; CDR3: CASQGANTGELFF
D: -; size: -; V: TRBV6-2/TRBV6-3; J: TRBJ1-2; DNA: TGTGCCAGCAGTTACCGACGGGCAGATTTCTATGGCTACACCTTC; CDR3: CASSYRRADFYGYTF
D: -; size: many; V: TRBV7-2; J: TRBJ2-1; DNA: TGTGCCAGCAGCTTCATTAGCAGGAGTCAGTCGAATGAGCAGTTCTTC; CDR3: CASSFISRSQSNEQFF
D: TRBD1; size: -; V: TRBV28; J: TRBJ2-5; DNA: TGTGCCAGCAGATCAAGGGGGCAAGGGTTGAGAGAGACCCAGTACTTC; CDR3: CASRSRGQGLRETQYF
D: -; size: -; V: TRBV28; J: TRBJ1-1; DNA: TGTGCCAGTACCGGGACAATACGGACTGAAGCTTTCTTT; CDR3: CASTGTIRTEAFF
D: -; size: few; V: TRBV4-1; J: TRBJ2-4; DNA: TGCGCCAGCAGCCAAGGGGTGACACTAGCCAAAAACATTCAGTACTTC; CDR3: CASSQGVTLAKNIQYF
D: -; size: -; V: TRBV6-2/TRBV6-3; J: TRBJ2-2; DNA: TGTGCCACCACTACACAGGGGAACACCGGGGAGCTGTTTTTT; CDR3: CATTTQGNTGELFF
D: -; size: -; V: TRBV15; J: TRBJ2-5; DNA: TGTGCCACCAGGGGGGACCTAGTCGAAGAGACCCAGTACTTC; CDR3: CATRGDLVEETQYF
D: TRBD1; size: few; V: TRBV23-1; J: TRBJ2-7; DNA: TGCGCCAGCAGTCAAGAGGGGGACAGGGTGGGCGAGCAGTACTTC; CDR3: CASSQEGDRVGEQYF
D: -; size: many; V: TRBV7-2; J: TRBJ1-3; DNA: TGTGCCAGCAGCTCGCTTGTACAGGGAAGAGACACCATATATTTT; CDR3: CASSSLVQGRDTIYF
D: TRBD1; size: many; V: TRBV7-2; J: TRBJ2-1; DNA: TGTGCCAGCAGCTCCGGACAGGGGAGCAATGAGCAGTTCTTC; CDR3: CASSSGQGSNEQFF
D: TRBD2; size: many; V: TRBV7-2; J: TRBJ2-3; DNA: TGTGCCAGCAGCGAAAGACTAGCGGGTCTTGCAGATACGCAGTATTTT; CDR3: CASSERLAGLADTQYF
D: -; size: -; V: TRBV30; J: TRBJ1-1; DNA: TGTGCCTGGGGTTATGGACACACTGAAGCTTTCTTT; CDR3: CAWGYGHTEAFF
D: TRBD2; size: -; V: TRBV11-3; J: TRBJ2-3; DNA: TGTGCCAGCAGCTTAGAGGCATCGCGCGGGAGTGCAGATACGCAGTATTTT; CDR3: CASSLEASRGSADTQYF
D: -; size: -; V: TRBV19; J: TRBJ2-2; DNA: TGTGCCAGTAGTATAGAGGAACCGCCCGGCAGGGGCCCTGACACCGGGGAGCTGTTTTTT; CDR3: CASSIEEPPGRGPDTGELFF
D: TRBD2; size: many; V: TRBV12-3/TRBV12-4; J: TRBJ2-1; DNA: TGTGCCAGCAGTGCGACTAGCGGGAGTGATGAGCAGTTCTTC; CDR3: CASSATSGSDEQFF